This TCR beta chain is from a study of vaccination and CD4 T cells after COVID-19. About the study: Investigators drew the post-COVID samples a median around 96 days after diagnosis, with a range of 35 to 161. The authors gave control cultures a CEFX pool, an HIV-1 Nef pool, or no peptide. Findings and caveats of the study: For convalescent patients, 304 of the 307 vaccine-specific clones analyzed were classified as spike mono-reactive.

Worth noting for this clonotype: The antigen remains undetermined.

Treatment in this sample: roughly 11-day PBMC culture with coronavirus spike peptide pools or control peptides (ViraFEST assay). Researchers reported culturing two million PBMCs per well with approximately 10 IU/ml IL-2 and 10 ug/ml peptide pools. This CDR3 has 12 residues. Trimming removed 4 bases at V and 6 bases at J, with 8 bases between. CDR1 is SGHNT, CDR2 YYREEE, per germline (reference sequence). Sequenced with the Oncomine TCR Beta short-read assay was DNA taken from cultured CD4+ T cells. TCRdb re-derived calls from the PCR reads in MiXCR, one entry per CDR3 protein. Seen here are 9,500 to 15,000 distinct CDR3 sequences, approximately 50% observed once, and the top ten hold 15% to 25%.

The source is a human donor who had recovered from COVID-19. The sample taken for sequencing was CD4+ T cells from blood, cultured in vitro. The genes are TRBV5-4 and TRBJ2-4, with a possible D match to TRBD1 (6 bases). The CDR3 coding sequence is TGTGCCAGCAGCCAACAGGGAAACATTCAGTACTTC. This translates into CASSQQGNIQYF. The variable domain in full, with the rest retrieved from reference TRBV5-4 and TRBJ2-4, is ETGVTQSPTHLIKTRGQQVTLRCSSQSGHNTVSWYQQALGQGPQFIFQYYREEENGRGNFPPRFSGLQFPNYSSELNVNALELDDSALYLCASSQQGNIQYFGAGTRLSVL.